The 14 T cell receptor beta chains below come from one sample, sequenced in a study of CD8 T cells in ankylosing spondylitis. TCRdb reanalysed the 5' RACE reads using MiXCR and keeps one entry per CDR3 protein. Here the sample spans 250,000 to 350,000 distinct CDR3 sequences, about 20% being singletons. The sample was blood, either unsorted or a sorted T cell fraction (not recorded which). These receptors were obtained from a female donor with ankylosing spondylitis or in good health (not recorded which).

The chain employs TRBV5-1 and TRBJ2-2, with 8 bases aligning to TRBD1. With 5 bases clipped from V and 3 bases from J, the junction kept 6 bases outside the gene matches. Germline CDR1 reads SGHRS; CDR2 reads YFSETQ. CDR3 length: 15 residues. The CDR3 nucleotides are TGCGCCAGCAGTTACGACAGGGGAGACACCGGGGAGCTGTTTTTT. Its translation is CASSYDRGDTGELFF.

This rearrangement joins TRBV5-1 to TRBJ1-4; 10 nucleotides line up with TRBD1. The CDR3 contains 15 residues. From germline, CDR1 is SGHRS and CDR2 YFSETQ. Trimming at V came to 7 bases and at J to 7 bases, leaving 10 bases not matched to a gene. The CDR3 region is CASPVRRDRGEKLFF. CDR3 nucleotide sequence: TGCGCCAGCCCCGTCCGGAGGGACAGGGGTGAAAAACTGTTTTTT.

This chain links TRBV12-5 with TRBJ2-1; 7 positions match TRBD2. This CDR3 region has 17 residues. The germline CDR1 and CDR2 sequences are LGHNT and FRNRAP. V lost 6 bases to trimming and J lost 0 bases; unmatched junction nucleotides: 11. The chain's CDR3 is CASGSLAGGSSYNEQFF. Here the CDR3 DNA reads TGTGCTAGTGGGTCCTTAGCGGGCGGAAGCTCCTACAATGAGCAGTTCTTC.

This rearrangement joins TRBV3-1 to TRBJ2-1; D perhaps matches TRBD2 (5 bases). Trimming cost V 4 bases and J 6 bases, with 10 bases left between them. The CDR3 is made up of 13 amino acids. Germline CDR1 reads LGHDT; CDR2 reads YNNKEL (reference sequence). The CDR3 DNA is TGTGCCAGCAGCCGAGGGTCAACCAATGAGCAGTTCTTC. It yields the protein CASSRGSTNEQFF.

The CDR3 coding sequence is TGCGCCAGTTCCGGGACGGGACCCCACGAGCAGTACTTC. It specifies CASSGTGPHEQYF. This sequence joins TRBV10-1 and TRBJ2-7; D possibly matches TRBD1 or TRBD2 (5 bases each). The CDR3 sequence is 13 residues long. Germline-derived CDR1 and CDR2 are WNHNN and SYGVQD (reference sequence). V was trimmed by 9 bases and J by 5 bases, leaving 17 bases between them.

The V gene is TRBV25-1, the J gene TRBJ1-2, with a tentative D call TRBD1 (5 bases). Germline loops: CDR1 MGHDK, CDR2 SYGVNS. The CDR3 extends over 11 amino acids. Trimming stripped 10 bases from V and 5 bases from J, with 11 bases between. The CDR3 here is CATLQAYGYTF. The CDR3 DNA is TGTGCCACCCTACAGGCGTATGGCTACACCTTC.

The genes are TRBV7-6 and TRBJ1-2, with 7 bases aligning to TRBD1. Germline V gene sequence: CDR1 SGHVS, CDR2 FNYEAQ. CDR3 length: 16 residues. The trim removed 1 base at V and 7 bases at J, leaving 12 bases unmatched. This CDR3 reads CASSLGGDSRIGGYTF. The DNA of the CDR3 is TGTGCCAGCAGCTTAGGTGGGGACAGCCGCATCGGTGGCTACACCTTC.

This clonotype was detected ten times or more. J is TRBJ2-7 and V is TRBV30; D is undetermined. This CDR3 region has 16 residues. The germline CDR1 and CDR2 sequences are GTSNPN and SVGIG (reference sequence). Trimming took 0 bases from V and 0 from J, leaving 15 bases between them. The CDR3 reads CAWSVKGIRSSYEQYF. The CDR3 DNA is TGTGCCTGGAGTGTAAAAGGGATCAGGAGCTCCTACGAGCAGTACTTC.

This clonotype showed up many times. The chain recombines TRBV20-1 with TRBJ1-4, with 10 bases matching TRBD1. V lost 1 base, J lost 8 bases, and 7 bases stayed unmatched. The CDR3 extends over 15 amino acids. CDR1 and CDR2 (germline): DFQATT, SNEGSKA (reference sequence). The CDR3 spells CSARGRTGGYEKLFF. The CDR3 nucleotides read TGCAGTGCTAGAGGACGGACAGGGGGTTACGAAAAACTGTTTTTT.

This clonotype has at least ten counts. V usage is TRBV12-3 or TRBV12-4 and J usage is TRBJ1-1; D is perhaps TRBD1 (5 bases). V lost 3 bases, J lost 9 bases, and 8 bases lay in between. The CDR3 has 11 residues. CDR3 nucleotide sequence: TGTGCCAGCAGTTTGGGGGGAAAAGCTTTCTTT. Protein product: CASSLGGKAFF.

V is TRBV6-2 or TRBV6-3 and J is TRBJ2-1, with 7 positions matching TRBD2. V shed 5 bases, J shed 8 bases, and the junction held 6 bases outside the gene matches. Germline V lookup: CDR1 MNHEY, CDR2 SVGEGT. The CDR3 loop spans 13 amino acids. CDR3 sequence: CASSPTSGDEQFF. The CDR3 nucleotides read TGTGCCAGCAGTCCAACAAGCGGGGATGAGCAGTTCTTC.

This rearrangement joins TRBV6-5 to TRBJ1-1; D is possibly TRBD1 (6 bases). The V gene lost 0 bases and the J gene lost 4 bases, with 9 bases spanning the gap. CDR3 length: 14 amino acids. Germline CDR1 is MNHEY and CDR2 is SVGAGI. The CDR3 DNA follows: TGTGCCAGCAGTTACTCATCAGGGGTCACTGAAGCTTTCTTT. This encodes CASSYSSGVTEAFF.

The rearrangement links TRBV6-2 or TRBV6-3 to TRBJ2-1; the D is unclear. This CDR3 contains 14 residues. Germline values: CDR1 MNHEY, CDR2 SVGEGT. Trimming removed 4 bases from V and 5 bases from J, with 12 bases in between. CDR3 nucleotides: TGTGCCAGCAGTTTGAGAGGTGCCCACAATGAGCAGTTCTTC. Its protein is CASSLRGAHNEQFF.

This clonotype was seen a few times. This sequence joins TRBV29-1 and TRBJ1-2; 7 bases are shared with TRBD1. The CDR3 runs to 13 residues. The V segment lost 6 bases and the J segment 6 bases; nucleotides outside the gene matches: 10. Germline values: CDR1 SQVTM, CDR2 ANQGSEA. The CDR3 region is CSVEPDREDGYTF. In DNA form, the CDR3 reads TGCAGCGTGGAACCTGACAGGGAGGATGGCTACACCTTC. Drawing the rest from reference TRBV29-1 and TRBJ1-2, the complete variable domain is SAVISQKPSRDICQRGTSLTIQCQVDSQVTMMFWYRQQPGQSLTLIATANQGSEATYESGFVIDKFPISRPNLTFSTLTVSNMSPEDSSIYLCSVEPDREDGYTFGSGTRLTVV.